The entry that follows covers one T cell receptor beta chain sequence. Many counts were recorded for this clonotype. This clone's antigen is unknown. No clone much larger than this one lies a single base away; base qualities are absent. The CDR3 runs 15 amino acids, cysteine and phenylalanine included. Only the CDR3 part of the read is kept: 45 bases, read in frame from the first base. V loses 3 bases, J loses 9 bases, and the germline ends lie 15 bases apart. Taken from the germline V gene, the CDR1 and CDR2 loops are MDHEN and SYDVKM. Ophthalmopathy patients had moderately to severely active disease, Clinical Activity Score of at least 3, NOSPECS grade of at least 4, and duration under 3 months. The study excluded patients with uncontrolled infections, other autoimmune diseases, pregnancy or lactation. Diagnoses relied on clinical symptoms, serum thyroxine and TRAb, thyroid ultrasound and orbital computed tomography. PBMCs were separated from under 12 ml of fresh peripheral blood using Ficoll-Paque density gradient centrifugation. Total RNA was extracted using Trizol reagent, and RNA quality was assessed on an Agilent 2100 Bioanalyzer.

Amplification of TCR beta CDR3 regions was carried out from RNA transcripts. A first-round RT-PCR of the TCR CDR3 used the HTBI primer set with the Qiagen OneStep RT-PCR kit. Libraries were constructed in a second round of multiplex PCR, after which size selection and purification were performed. Paired-end sequencing of the libraries was performed with 100 bp reads on an Illumina HiSeq2000. The study's own analysis went as follows. SOAPnuke was used to process the raw data, throwing out any read that contained adapters or uncalled bases, had a mean Phred below 15, or lacked an exact constant-primer or identifier match. COPE v1.2.5 was used to merge high-quality paired reads, and clonotypes were defined as unique nucleotide sequences. MiTCR v1.1 was used to align clonotypes to the IMGT TRBV, TRBD and TRBJ reference segments. The analysis was restricted to V-J combinations with a frequency above 0.0001, which together covered around 99% of the repertoires. A TCS score was defined as the ratio of F50 (clonal expansion) to E x V (chaos), with BLOSUM62-based TCRdist applied between CDR3 peptides within each V-J. Welch's t-statistics and random forest reduced fewer than 550 V-J features to fewer than 15, which were used in a naive Bayes classifier (R e1071). The raw public reads went through TCRdb reprocessing: fastp at Q25, MiXCR clone calling, in-frame beta chains kept. Entries are consolidated by CDR3 protein sequence, retaining the most common genes and DNA. These V and J calls rely on TCRdb rather than the paper's analysis. The sample table records approximately 300,000 distinct CDR3 sequences; approximately 17% of these occur just once. The ten largest clones take up approximately 60% of the sample.

The sample belongs to a study of T cells in Graves' hyperthyroidism and ophthalmopathy (dated by TCRdb to the late 2010s). About the study as a whole: Peripheral blood was collected at initial diagnosis, before any treatment. The paper describes TCR Vbeta CDR3 sequencing of 135 peripheral blood samples, made up of fewer than 50 ophthalmopathy patients, 70 to 75 hyperthyroidism patients and some 17 progressor patients. The roughly 100 discovery patients were randomly split 7:3 into training and test sets. Whether ophthalmopathy could be predicted prospectively was tested in an independent validation cohort made up of 18 to 20 hyperthyroidism patients plus 17 patients who later progressed to ophthalmopathy. To identify TCR V-J signatures that set the groups apart, the researchers used a discovery cohort of 100 patients, made up of 43 with Graves' ophthalmopathy and about 59 with stable Graves' hyperthyroidism. After blood sampling, hyperthyroidism patients were treated with methimazole at a starting dose of 30 mg daily, and ophthalmopathy patients were treated with high-dose intravenous methylprednisolone. Thyroid tissue and blood T-cell repertoires from six Graves' hyperthyroidism patients were also compared in the study.

The full study reports these points: In validation, the model predicted progression to ophthalmopathy a median of 6.5 months before onset, with approximately 71% sensitivity and roughly 77% specificity. No statistical method was used to fix the sample size in advance, and group allocation was not hidden from the investigators. Most expanded thyroid clonotypes (frequency above 0.001) were also detected in blood, a finding suggesting that blood repertoires may reflect thyroid immune responses. A model built on a 13 V-J signature distinguished ophthalmopathy from stable hyperthyroidism, reaching roughly 88% sensitivity and under 84% specificity in cross-validation and 80%/75% in testing.

The source of this sequence is a woman aged 55-70 years with Graves' ophthalmopathy. The chain is encoded by TRBV28 joined to TRBJ2-6; matching of 6 bases hints at TRBD2 as the D gene. The sequenced sample consisted of blood. The nucleotides read TGTGCCAGCAGTTTTCCTTTGCAGGGAGGCAACGTCCTGACTTTC. It codes for CASSFPLQGGNVLTF.